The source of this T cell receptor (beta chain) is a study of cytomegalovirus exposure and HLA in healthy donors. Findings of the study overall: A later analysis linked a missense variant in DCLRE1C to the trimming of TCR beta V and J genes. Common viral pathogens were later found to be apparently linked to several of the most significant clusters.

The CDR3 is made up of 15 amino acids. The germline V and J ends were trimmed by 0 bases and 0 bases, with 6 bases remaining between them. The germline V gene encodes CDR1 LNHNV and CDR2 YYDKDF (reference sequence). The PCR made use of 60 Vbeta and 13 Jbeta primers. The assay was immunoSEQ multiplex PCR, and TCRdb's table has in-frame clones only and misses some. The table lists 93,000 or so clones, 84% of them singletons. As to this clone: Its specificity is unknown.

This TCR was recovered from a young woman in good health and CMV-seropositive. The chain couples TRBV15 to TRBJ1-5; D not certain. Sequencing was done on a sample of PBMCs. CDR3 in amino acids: CATSRDPNSNQPQHF. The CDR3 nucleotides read TGTGCCACCAGCAGAGATCCCAATAGCAATCAGCCCCAGCATTTT.